These 29 T cell receptor beta chains share one sample of origin, sequenced in a study of siplizumab effects on memory and regulatory T cells. Measured with immunoSEQ multiplex PCR; TCRdb has only the in-frame clones, and not every one. Among roughly 56,000 clones, approximately 93% were seen once, and the ten largest hold about 40%. What was sequenced was CD8+ T cells sorted from blood. These receptor sequences come from a human donor in good health.

This clone was detected only a few times. The rearrangement uses TRBV7-9 and TRBJ1-2; 7 bases fit TRBD1. The CDR3 has 15 residues. V lost 6 bases, J lost 3 bases, and 10 bases stayed unmatched. Germline CDR1 and CDR2: SEHNR and FQNEAQ (reference sequence). The CDR3 is CASSSRGGTDYGYTF. The CDR3 nucleotides read TGTGCCAGCAGTTCAAGAGGGGGCACAGACTATGGCTACACCTTC.

The V call is TRBV16, the J call TRBJ2-3; 7 bases map to TRBD2. Trimming took 4 bases from V and 8 from J; bases not matched to a gene: 12. The germline gives CDR1 KGHSY, CDR2 FQNENV. CDR3 length: 15 amino acids. CDR3 in DNA: TGTGCCAGCAGCCCCTCTGGGCGGGAGAACGTTACGCAGTATTTT. It specifies CASSPSGRENVTQYF.

The chain has TRBV19 and TRBJ2-1, with D perhaps matching TRBD1 or TRBD2 (5 bases each). V was clipped by 5 bases and J by 15 bases, with 20 bases between them. Germline assignment: CDR1 LNHDA and CDR2 SQIVND (reference sequence). The CDR3 covers 13 residues. Written as DNA, the CDR3 is TGTGCCAGTAGTTCGGGGCTAACCTCCCCAGCGTTCTTC. Residues: CASSSGLTSPAFF.

The rearrangement links TRBV25-1 to TRBJ2-7, with D possibly being TRBD1 (6 bases). The CDR3 length is 14 residues. Trimming left V 5 bases short and J 4 bases short, with 15 bases between. Germline V gene data show CDR1 as MGHDK and CDR2 as SYGVNS. The CDR3 DNA reads TGTGCCAGCAGTCCGTCCGACAGGATATACGAGCAGTACTTC. It yields the protein CASSPSDRIYEQYF.

This chain uses TRBV15 with TRBJ2-2; possibly TRBD2 for D (7 bases). The CDR3 totals 19 residues. Trimming took off 2 bases at V and 5 bases at J, with 24 bases between the two ends. The germline CDR1 and CDR2 sequences are LNHNV and YYDKDF (reference sequence). The CDR3 DNA sequence: TGTGCCACCAGCAGACTGATCGGACTAGGGGGGACTATAACCGGGGAGCTGTTTTTT. Translating gives CATSRLIGLGGTITGELFF.

This clone was picked up one time. V is TRBV9 and J is TRBJ2-5; TRBD2 matches at 9 bases. The CDR3 is made up of 15 amino acids. Germline CDR1 SGDLS, CDR2 YYNGEE. The trim removed 5 bases at V and 5 bases at J, leaving 10 bases unmatched. The CDR3 protein is CASSQGGRAAETQYF. The CDR3 DNA sequence: TGTGCCAGCAGTCAAGGCGGGAGGGCCGCGGAGACCCAGTACTTC.

This clone has just a few counts. The chain links TRBV5-1 to TRBJ1-1; D may be TRBD1 (5 bases). This CDR3 is 13 amino acids long. Germline CDR1 SGHRS, CDR2 YFSETQ. V was clipped by 7 bases and J by 5 bases, with 15 bases between them. The CDR3 loop is CASLGDLGTEAFF. The CDR3 DNA sequence: TGCGCCAGCCTCGGGGACTTGGGGACTGAAGCTTTCTTT.

The chain links TRBV7-9 to TRBJ2-5; 13 nucleotides match TRBD2. V gave up 5 bases and J gave up 4 bases; unmatched junction bases: 7. The CDR3 consists of 16 residues. Germline CDR1 SEHNR, CDR2 FQNEAQ (reference sequence). This chain's CDR3 is CASSPGTSGKVETQYF. CDR3 nucleotide sequence: TGTGCCAGCAGCCCCGGGACTAGCGGGAAGGTAGAGACCCAGTACTTC.

V gene TRBV30 combines with J gene TRBJ1-5; TRBD1 aligns across 9 bases. In germline, CDR1 is GTSNPN, CDR2 SVGIG (reference sequence). CDR3 length equals 15 residues. V was pared by 0 bases and J by 4 bases, with 4 bases of the junction left unmatched. The chain's CDR3 is CAWSVADRGNQPQHF. The CDR3 coding sequence is TGTGCCTGGAGTGTAGCGGACAGGGGAAATCAGCCCCAGCATTTT.

This rearrangement joins TRBV2 to TRBJ2-1, with no clear D. Trimming removed 6 bases from V and 6 bases from J, with 6 bases in between. The CDR3 extends over 11 amino acids. The germline gives CDR1 SNHLY, CDR2 FYNNEI. The chain's CDR3 is CASSESNEQFF. The DNA for the CDR3 is TGTGCCAGCAGCGAGAGCAATGAGCAGTTCTTC.

The chain employs TRBV6-1 and TRBJ1-3; D ambiguous. V was trimmed by 2 bases and J by 4 bases, leaving 3 bases between them. The CDR3 extends over 12 amino acids. Per germline, CDR1 MNHNS and CDR2 SASEGT. DNA for the CDR3: TGTGCCAGCAGTGAACCCGGAAACACCATATATTTT. Encoded protein: CASSEPGNTIYF.

The chain links TRBV13 to TRBJ2-7; TRBD1 agrees at 9 bases. J lost 3 bases, V lost 2 bases, and 5 bases had no gene match. The CDR3 is made up of 15 amino acids. Germline CDR1 and CDR2: PRHDT and FYEKMQ (reference sequence). The CDR3 nucleotides read TGTGCCAGCAGCTTAAGGGGACAGGGTGTCTACGAGCAGTACTTC. This sequence encodes CASSLRGQGVYEQYF. Full variable domain (rest looked up from reference TRBV13 and TRBJ2-7): AAGVIQSPRHLIKEKRETATLKCYPIPRHDTVYWYQQGPGQDPQFLISFYEKMQSDKGSIPDRFSAQQFSDYHSELNMSSLELGDSALYFCASSLRGQGVYEQYFGPGTRLTVT.

V and J are TRBV7-9 and TRBJ1-2; D is uncertain. V was clipped by 1 base and J by 2 bases, with 8 bases between them. The CDR3 contains 14 residues. Germline-derived CDR1 and CDR2 are SEHNR and FQNEAQ (reference sequence). The CDR3: CASSLGSVNYGYTF. CDR3 nucleotides: TGTGCCAGCAGCTTAGGGTCGGTAAACTATGGCTACACCTTC.

This clone occurred once. The chain joins TRBV6-5 to TRBJ2-2; TRBD2 is a possible D gene (6 bases). The CDR3 spans 13 residues. Germline CDR1 and CDR2: MNHEY and SVGAGI. V lost 6 bases to trimming and J lost 6 bases, with 11 bases between them. Here the CDR3 reads CASRPGDAGELFF. The CDR3 nucleotides are TGTGCCAGCAGACCGGGGGACGCCGGGGAGCTGTTTTTT.

CDR3 DNA: TGTGCCAGCAGCCAAGAAGTGGTTAAACCAGCCGAAGCTTTCTTT. Translation gives CASSQEVVKPAEAFF. The chain links TRBV14 to TRBJ1-1; D remains unclear. The CDR3 is made up of 15 amino acids. Deletions cut 0 bases from V and 8 bases from J, with 16 bases between. Germline CDR1 SGHDN, CDR2 FVKESK.

This clone has only one observation. The V gene is TRBV5-1, the J gene TRBJ2-2, with 9 positions matching TRBD2. V lost 1 base to trimming and J lost 5 bases; unmatched junction nucleotides: 12. This CDR3 is built from 18 residues. Germline V gene data show CDR1 as SGHRS and CDR2 as YFSETQ. Written as DNA, the CDR3 is TGCGCCAGCAGCTTGTTTAGTCTTAGCGGGAGTTGGACCGGGGAGCTGTTTTTT. It yields the protein CASSLFSLSGSWTGELFF. Drawing the rest from reference TRBV5-1 and TRBJ2-2, the complete variable domain is KAGVTQTPRYLIKTRGQQVTLSCSPISGHRSVSWYQQTPGQGLQFLFEYFSETQRNKGNFPGRFSGRQFSNSRSEMNVSTLELGDSALYLCASSLFSLSGSWTGELFFGEGSRLTVL.

V is TRBV29-1 and J is TRBJ1-1; 12 bases agree with TRBD1. V shed 6 bases and J 10 bases; nucleotides not matched to a gene: 18. Germline values: CDR1 SQVTM, CDR2 ANQGSEA. The CDR3 sequence is 16 residues long. As DNA, the CDR3 is TGCAGCGTCTTCCTTCCTTCCGGGACAGGGGGCATGGGAGCTTTCTTT. It translates to CSVFLPSGTGGMGAFF. Complete variable domain (other parts from reference TRBV29-1 and TRBJ1-1): SAVISQKPSRDICQRGTSLTIQCQVDSQVTMMFWYRQQPGQSLTLIATANQGSEATYESGFVIDKFPISRPNLTFSTLTVSNMSPEDSSIYLCSVFLPSGTGGMGAFFGQGTRLTVV.

This chain connects TRBV5-6 to TRBJ2-7; D may be TRBD1 or TRBD2 (5 bases each). The CDR3 extends over 11 amino acids. Germline-derived CDR1 and CDR2 are SGHDT and YYEEEE. V gave up 6 bases and J gave up 6 bases, with 10 bases separating them. CDR3 sequence reads: CASNSGAEQYF. The CDR3 DNA reads as TGTGCCAGCAACTCCGGGGCCGAGCAGTACTTC.

This sequence joins TRBV6-1 and TRBJ2-1, with 8 positions matching TRBD2. This CDR3 contains 14 residues. Trimming took 4 bases from V and 3 from J; bases not matched to a gene: 2. CDR1 MNHNS and CDR2 SASEGT come from the germline V gene. CDR3 amino acids: CASSGLAGYNEQFF. In nucleotides, the CDR3 is TGTGCCAGCAGTGGTCTAGCGGGCTACAATGAGCAGTTCTTC.

This clone occurred a few times. The chain has TRBV2 and TRBJ2-2, with 12 bases aligning to TRBD2. CDR3 length: 12 residues. V trimming: 9 bases; J trimming: 8 bases; junction bases outside the gene matches: 1. Germline CDR1 SNHLY, CDR2 FYNNEI. The CDR3 region is CARTSGRGELFF. The CDR3 coding sequence is TGTGCCAGGACTAGCGGGAGAGGGGAGCTGTTTTTT.

V gene TRBV15 combines with J gene TRBJ1-5, with a weak D call TRBD1 (5 bases). CDR1 is LNHNV and CDR2 is YYDKDF in the germline V gene (reference sequence). Trimming stripped 1 base from V and 3 bases from J, with 13 bases between. The CDR3 spans 16 residues. This CDR3 is CATSRAETEDNQPQHF. The CDR3 coding sequence is TGTGCCACCAGCAGAGCGGAGACAGAGGACAATCAGCCCCAGCATTTT.

The chain recombines TRBV11-3 with TRBJ2-3, with 7 bases lining up with TRBD2. Germline lookup yields CDR1 SGHNT and CDR2 YENEEA. This CDR3 region has 16 residues. V dropped 1 base and J dropped 1; count of bases not matched to a gene: 5. This CDR3 reads CASSLVLAVRTDTQYF. In DNA, the CDR3 is TGTGCCAGCAGCTTAGTTCTAGCGGTACGCACAGATACGCAGTATTTT.

This rearrangement joins TRBV4-2 to TRBJ2-1, with D unresolved. The germline V gene has CDR1 LGHNA and CDR2 YNFKEQ. With 1 base removed from V and 8 bases from J, the gap between germline ends came to 15 bases. The CDR3 sequence is 15 residues long. As DNA, the CDR3 is TGTGCCAGCAGCCAAGTGCGAGTACCGTATGATGAGCAGTTCTTC. Its protein product is CASSQVRVPYDEQFF.

This sequence joins TRBV4-1 and TRBJ2-7; TRBD2 matches 9 bases. CDR1 and CDR2 from the germline V gene are MGHRA and YSYEKL. After removal of 0 bases from V and 4 bases from J, the junction contained 4 bases not matched to a gene. CDR3 length: 15 amino acids. The CDR3 coding sequence is TGCGCCAGCAGCCAAGATTCTAGCGGGATTTACGAGCAGTACTTC. Its protein is CASSQDSSGIYEQYF.

The gene calls are TRBV27 and TRBJ2-7, with 10 bases identical to TRBD1. V was clipped by 8 bases and J by 4 bases; unmatched bases: 8. This CDR3 has 14 amino acids. CDR1 MNHEY and CDR2 SMNVEV come from the germline V gene (reference sequence). CDR3 DNA sequence: TGTGCCAGCGGCCGACAGGGGGCACTATACGAGCAGTACTTC. It yields the protein CASGRQGALYEQYF.

This chain uses TRBV5-1 with TRBJ1-1; the match to TRBD1 covers 7 bases. Germline lookup yields CDR1 SGHRS and CDR2 YFSETQ. This CDR3 has 15 residues. V was pared by 6 bases and J by 7 bases, with 15 bases of the junction left unmatched. The CDR3 reads CASTYTGASGVEAFF. The CDR3 bases are TGCGCCAGCACCTACACAGGGGCGTCTGGGGTTGAAGCTTTCTTT.

This clone was seen only once. The chain has TRBV4-3 and TRBJ2-2; D is undetermined. CDR3 length equals 15 residues. CDR1 is LGHNA and CDR2 is YSLEER in the germline V gene. V was clipped by 0 bases and J by 2 bases, with 7 bases between them. CDR3 residues: CASSQDVENTGELFF. DNA of the CDR3: TGCGCCAGCAGCCAAGATGTTGAAAACACCGGGGAGCTGTTTTTT.

The gene calls are TRBV5-6 and TRBJ1-1, with D maybe TRBD1 (5 bases). This CDR3 comprises 14 residues. Germline V gives CDR1 SGHDT, CDR2 YYEEEE. V lost 4 bases to trimming and J lost 5 bases, with 15 bases between them. This CDR3 reads CASSPGGVITEAFF. CDR3 in DNA: TGTGCCAGCAGCCCGGGGGGGGTGATTACTGAAGCTTTCTTT.

CDR3 nucleotide sequence: TGTGCCTGGGGGGTAGGGGGAGGGCCATCAGATACGCAGTATTTT. The encoded protein is CAWGVGGGPSDTQYF. V and J are TRBV30 and TRBJ2-3, with D possibly matching TRBD2 (7 bases). The V end lost 5 bases, the J end lost 4 bases, and 19 bases lay between the germline ends. The CDR3 covers 15 residues. Germline CDR1 is GTSNPN and CDR2 is SVGIG (reference sequence).